The rows below give T cell receptor beta chains drawn from one sample of a study of cytomegalovirus exposure and HLA in healthy donors. TCRdb's table, derived via immunoSEQ multiplex PCR, lists solely in-frame clones and lacks some. The data show more than 140,000 clones, roughly 79% seen once. Sequencing was performed on PBMCs. The receptors derive from a woman in her thirties or forties in good health and CMV-seronegative. CDR3s leave out the opening cysteine and the closing phenylalanine or tryptophan. Some rows have no size entry. The others give once, few or many, or a class for an expanded clone.

j_gene: TRBJ2-6; v_gene: TRBV28; abundance: .; CDR3aa: ASNPGGAFGTNVLT
j_gene: TRBJ2-1; v_gene: TRBV4-1; abundance: .; CDR3aa: ASNHLAGGERVSYNEQF
j_gene: TRBJ2-7; v_gene: TRBV7-2; abundance: .; CDR3aa: ASSSSSYEQY
j_gene: TRBJ2-7; v_gene: TRBV6-6; abundance: .; CDR3aa: ASSSGSGRSSYEQY
j_gene: TRBJ2-1; v_gene: TRBV5-1; abundance: .; CDR3aa: ASSADGVGRRDHEQF
j_gene: TRBJ1-5; v_gene: TRBV18; abundance: .; CDR3aa: ASSPAGPQPQH
j_gene: TRBJ1-1; v_gene: TRBV19; abundance: .; CDR3aa: ASTGDRAAEAF
j_gene: TRBJ2-7; v_gene: TRBV5-1; abundance: .; CDR3aa: ASSPETGVYEQY
j_gene: TRBJ2-7; v_gene: TRBV20-1; abundance: .; CDR3aa: SARRLVEQY
j_gene: TRBJ1-1; v_gene: TRBV13; abundance: .; CDR3aa: ASSPERSNTEAF
j_gene: TRBJ2-7; v_gene: TRBV2; abundance: .; CDR3aa: ASSDSFYEQY
j_gene: TRBJ1-1; v_gene: TRBV28; abundance: .; CDR3aa: ASSLPITPGGLNWDTEAF
j_gene: TRBJ1-2; v_gene: TRBV5-4; abundance: .; CDR3aa: ASSLALEHGTSGYT
j_gene: TRBJ2-7; v_gene: TRBV6-5; abundance: .; CDR3aa: ASTDSYEQY
j_gene: TRBJ1-1; v_gene: TRBV29-1; abundance: .; CDR3aa: SHSGNTEAF
j_gene: TRBJ1-2; v_gene: TRBV5-1; abundance: .; CDR3aa: ASSLGQGAFYGYT
j_gene: TRBJ1-1; v_gene: TRBV5-1; abundance: .; CDR3aa: ASSLMTWEPREAF
j_gene: TRBJ2-3; v_gene: TRBV7-9; abundance: few; CDR3aa: ASSLAGDRGGDTQY
j_gene: TRBJ2-3; v_gene: TRBV4-3; abundance: .; CDR3aa: ASSLGQGLREGTDTQY
j_gene: TRBJ2-1; v_gene: TRBV6-4; abundance: .; CDR3aa: ASSDLAGVSYNEQF
j_gene: TRBJ2-7; v_gene: TRBV28; abundance: .; CDR3aa: ASSLIWTGAPYEQY
j_gene: TRBJ2-7; v_gene: TRBV5-1; abundance: .; CDR3aa: ASILKPGSPSYEQY
j_gene: TRBJ2-7; v_gene: TRBV19; abundance: .; CDR3aa: ASRTSGTTYEQY
j_gene: TRBJ1-4; v_gene: TRBV4-1; abundance: .; CDR3aa: ASSQDPNNEKLF
j_gene: TRBJ2-4; v_gene: TRBV7-2; abundance: once; CDR3aa: ASSSRQARSIIQY
j_gene: TRBJ1-6; v_gene: TRBV28; abundance: .; CDR3aa: ASSLSSYWSSYNSPLH
j_gene: TRBJ2-7; v_gene: TRBV19; abundance: once; CDR3aa: ASSIRTSGPSYEQY
j_gene: TRBJ2-1; v_gene: TRBV25-1; abundance: once; CDR3aa: ASSLRLAGGPYNEQF
j_gene: TRBJ1-2; v_gene: TRBV18; abundance: .; CDR3aa: ASSNNRGDDYGYT
j_gene: TRBJ2-1; v_gene: TRBV28; abundance: .; CDR3aa: ASRERGYSYNEQL
j_gene: TRBJ1-1; v_gene: TRBV2; abundance: .; CDR3aa: ASSRERNTEAF
j_gene: TRBJ1-1; v_gene: TRBV7-2; abundance: .; CDR3aa: ASSPRRQGLEAF
j_gene: TRBJ2-1; v_gene: TRBV10-2; abundance: .; CDR3aa: ASSTPGLAFYNEQF
j_gene: TRBJ2-2; v_gene: TRBV6-5; abundance: .; CDR3aa: ASSYIRGTGELF
j_gene: TRBJ1-5; v_gene: TRBV6-5; abundance: .; CDR3aa: ASSFRQGRQPQH
j_gene: TRBJ2-1; v_gene: TRBV27; abundance: .; CDR3aa: ASSLLAGDLQF
j_gene: TRBJ2-7; v_gene: TRBV4-2; abundance: .; CDR3aa: ASSQEGGSFTYEQY
j_gene: TRBJ2-7; v_gene: TRBV19; abundance: .; CDR3aa: ASSRQTAEEY
j_gene: TRBJ2-2; v_gene: TRBV5-4; abundance: .; CDR3aa: ASSFPRTATLF
j_gene: TRBJ2-3; v_gene: TRBV5-1; abundance: .; CDR3aa: ASSSGGTSIH
j_gene: TRBJ1-3; v_gene: TRBV10-3; abundance: .; CDR3aa: AISLQGAGNTIY
j_gene: TRBJ1-2; v_gene: TRBV6-5; abundance: .; CDR3aa: ASSYPEGDYGYT
j_gene: TRBJ2-3; v_gene: TRBV5-1; abundance: few; CDR3aa: ASRPPGLAVTDTQY
j_gene: TRBJ2-3; v_gene: TRBV6-1; abundance: once; CDR3aa: ASRITGRHTQY
j_gene: TRBJ1-2; v_gene: TRBV6-1; abundance: .; CDR3aa: ASSETGMDGYT
j_gene: TRBJ2-7; v_gene: TRBV28; abundance: .; CDR3aa: ASSLGLAGGYEQY
j_gene: TRBJ2-1; v_gene: TRBV2; abundance: .; CDR3aa: ASSSQGESDEQF
j_gene: TRBJ2-7; v_gene: TRBV4-3; abundance: .; CDR3aa: ASSQGAGGPYEQY
j_gene: TRBJ2-1; v_gene: TRBV4-2; abundance: .; CDR3aa: ASSQGGTSGGEQF
j_gene: TRBJ2-1; v_gene: TRBV27; abundance: .; CDR3aa: ASSLRSRFDEQF
j_gene: TRBJ2-5; v_gene: TRBV28; abundance: once; CDR3aa: ASSLQVLETQY
j_gene: TRBJ2-5; v_gene: TRBV18; abundance: .; CDR3aa: ASSPGWDSQETQY
j_gene: TRBJ1-1; v_gene: TRBV7-6; abundance: .; CDR3aa: ASSLGENTEAF
j_gene: TRBJ1-1; v_gene: TRBV10-2; abundance: .; CDR3aa: ASSEGWGVPTEAF
j_gene: TRBJ1-2; v_gene: TRBV7-3; abundance: .; CDR3aa: ASSQSGTEGYT
j_gene: TRBJ1-2; v_gene: TRBV18; abundance: .; CDR3aa: ASSPDSLQGYT